The sequence of this T cell receptor beta chain was determined in a study of blood T cell repertoires in COVID-19. Germline V gene sequence: CDR1 SGHNT, CDR2 YENEEA. This CDR3 region has 15 residues. Unmatched junction bases numbered 4, after V lost 3 bases and J lost 6 bases. Per the study methods: Scientists estimated how many nucleated cells there were by amplifying reference gene primers. TCRdb keeps only in-frame clones here, not all; method: immunoSEQ multiplex PCR. V and J calls and clone size come straight from that table; D and trimming were deduced from the DNA. The table shows tens of thousands of clones, with about 88% occurring only once.

The chain joins TRBV11-3 to TRBJ2-1; 11 nucleotides match TRBD1. Sequenced material: peripheral blood. The receptor comes from a human donor in a cohort sampled during active COVID-19. CDR3 sequence reads: CASSFRTGGLNEQFF. The CDR3 nucleotides read TGTGCCAGCAGCTTCCGGACAGGGGGCCTCAATGAGCAGTTCTTC.